The T cell receptor (beta chain) described here comes from a study of cytomegalovirus exposure and HLA in healthy donors (dated by TCRdb to about 2017). Background for the entire study: The 666 repertoires of the first cohort and the roughly 120 validation repertoires were produced on the same platform, according to a later analysis. The study aimed to test whether cataloging public T cell receptors could reveal signatures of past pathogen exposure. Along with the roughly 670-subject first cohort, a separate validation cohort of some 130 different subjects was used. To predict cytomegalovirus infection status, the study brought together high-throughput TCR immunosequencing, statistical association of individual TCRs with disease status, and machine learning.

Donors formed part of the validation cohort, which comprised over a hundred subjects and was distinct from the first cohort of under 850 subjects. For this clone: The antigen this receptor binds is unknown. One base away there is no much larger clone; base qualities are not given.

Preparation of the library involved the immunoSEQ multiplex PCR assay. For the original study's pipeline: A statistical classification framework was built to diagnose cytomegalovirus status from the catalog of TCR beta chain sequences. The immuneACCESS repertoire file appears here via TCRdb, limited to in-frame rearrangements. These files lack a portion of the clones; in checked studies, under half of the deficit traces to unresolved V genes, and the cause of the others is not known. That table gives V, J and clone size, and the DNA gave D and trimming. The sample yields some 310,000 clones; 88% were counted once. Jointly, the top ten make up around 0.96% of the sample. Findings and caveats that apply to the study as a whole: All 110 or so repertoires were used to score co-occurrence in the validation cohort in a later analysis, because that analysis had no HLA typing for the cohort. Three of the identified cytomegalovirus-associated TCR beta chains were confirmed in vitro to be specific for cytomegalovirus antigens. The classifier was reported to diagnose cytomegalovirus status with high specificity and sensitivity in both the original and validation cohorts. In the study, around 160 TCR beta chains were listed as associated with cytomegalovirus. A later analysis found that TCRs clustered in the first cohort also tended to co-occur in the 120 validation repertoires, with just under 95% of cluster scores above 0. Most TCR sequences were observed very rarely across donors, whereas some public TCRs were present in many individuals. The authors suggested that the approach could potentially be extended to other disease states and immunological phenotypes.

The clonotype was recovered from a man aged 25-45 years in good health and CMV-seronegative. The specimen was PBMCs.

The DNA reads TGTGCCAGCTCTCCCTCCACCGGGACTAACTACGAGCAGTACTTC. Its protein is CASSPSTGTNYEQYF. The chain was built from TRBV18 and TRBJ2-7; TRBD2 matches 7 bases in the middle. The CDR3, cysteine through phenylalanine, is 15 amino acids long. Just CDR3 DNA is preserved here, 45 bases in frame from base 1. The V end gives up 6 bases and the J end 3 bases, leaving 11 bases in the junction not matched to a gene. CDR1 KGHSH and CDR2 LQKENI were looked up in the germline V gene.